This TCR beta chain was sequenced during a study of tumor-infiltrating lymphocytes in primary liver carcinoma. V was cut by 5 bases and J by 0 bases, with 16 bases left in between. The CDR3 length is 16 residues. Germline CDR1 and CDR2: SGHAT and FQNNGV. Both blood RNA, taken from unsorted whole blood, and germline DNA were extracted. The investigators made TCR beta cDNA from approximately 0.5 ug total RNA, using a constant-region primer. Modified slightly, ARM-PCR produced TCR beta libraries over three nested multiplex PCR rounds. TRBV1-TRBV30 forward primers paired with a C-beta reverse primer were used in the first two PCR rounds, which ran approximately 10 cycles each. TCRdb reanalysed the multiplex PCR reads using MiXCR and keeps one entry per CDR3 protein. Seen here are 200,000 or so distinct CDR3 sequences, around 60% observed once, and the top ten hold roughly 6.8%. In this sample, this clonotype turned up many times.

The chain employs TRBV11-2 and TRBJ1-1, with D perhaps matching TRBD1 (5 bases). The sequence derives from a woman aged 55-69 years with primary liver carcinoma and hepatitis B virus infection. Sequenced: peripheral blood. Here the CDR3 DNA reads TGTGCCAGCAGCCCTAGGGGCGGCAGCGTGAACACTGAAGCTTTCTTT. Its protein product is CASSPRGGSVNTEAFF.